The sequence of this T cell receptor (beta chain) was determined in a study of shared T cell receptors in the human thymus. Some clones are missing from TCRdb's copy, which holds only in-frame ones; the method was immunoSEQ multiplex PCR. This sample yields 550,000 to 800,000 clones, of which 80% to 90% are seen a single time; around 0.0099% belongs to the top ten. The CDR3 has 19 amino acids. The V gene end was trimmed by 0 bases and the J gene end by 4 bases; junction bases not matched to a gene: 9. The germline CDR1 and CDR2 sequences are LGHNA and YSLEER. These data were also filed under a second study, of human thymus T cells. That work adds: Donors were healthy Finnish babies undergoing corrective operations for congenital heart defects. During corrective heart surgery, resections were taken, and the thymus tissue came from them. Thymic and blood repertoires seemed to show skewed V and J gene use. Among unrelated individuals, related research reported thymic repertoires that overlapped highly.

The chain combines TRBV4-3 with TRBJ2-2, with 12 bases aligning to TRBD2. The receptor comes from a girl under two years old with a congenital heart defect. The sequencing sample was made of thymocytes. CDR3: CASSQDFTSGGPTTGELFF. The CDR3 coding sequence is TGCGCCAGCAGCCAAGATTTTACTAGCGGGGGGCCGACCACCGGGGAGCTGTTTTTT.